This T cell receptor beta chain derives from a study of siplizumab effects on memory and regulatory T cells (dated by TCRdb to the late 2010s). Context from the whole study: The study looked at the effect of siplizumab, an anti-CD2 antibody, on alloreactive T-cell subsets in allogeneic mixed lymphocyte reactions made from human PBMCs. General findings and caveats noted by the study authors: For roughly 80-97% of proliferating CD4+ or CD8+ clones, no naive or memory phenotype could be assigned. Siplizumab significantly lowered the cumulative frequency of alloreactive sequences that could be traced to unstimulated CD4+ memory T cells. Because sequences below about 10^-5 frequency were poorly captured, only a minor fraction of alloreactive clones could be mapped to unstimulated subsets. Unstimulated naive T cells appeared more diverse than memory T cells, and naive cells seemed to contribute substantially to the alloresponse. No functional confirmation was obtained for the suppressive function of proliferating Tregs from siplizumab cultures. Of the alloreactive CD4+ clones that could be mapped, the Treg-derived share averaged about 63% with siplizumab compared with about 27% in control reactions.

The library was obtained by the immunoSEQ multiplex PCR assay. Some 1.1 x 10^5 TCR templates per sample were assayed by the deep sequencing platform. Genomic DNA extracted from sorted T cells was used for TCRbeta CDR3 sequencing. Processing in the source paper ran as follows. The R programming language was used for clonal analysis of TCRbeta CDR3 data. Unstimulated samples were compared with post-reaction CFSE-low samples to define alloreactive CD4+ and CD8+ clones. Regulatory or non-regulatory origin was assigned to alloreactive CD4+ clones by matching of sequences to sorted unstimulated Treg and non-Treg repertoires. TCRdb re-hosts the immuneACCESS table, in-frame sequences only. Its copies lack some clones; in the studies checked, an unresolved V gene accounts for under half of them, and the cause for the rest is not known. V, J and clone size were drawn from that table, and D and trimming were deduced from the DNA. The sample has about 94,000 clones on record, about 93% of them singletons. Roughly 0.3% of the sample is held by the ten biggest clonotypes.

CDR1 and CDR2 are read off the germline V gene as LGHNT and FRNRAP. The trim is 0 bases for V and 0 bases for J, with a gap of 15 bases between the germline ends. The CDR3 runs 18 amino acids, cysteine and phenylalanine included. Only the CDR3 DNA stays, 54 bases, in frame from base 1. On this clone itself: No antigen is known for it. No much larger clone exists at a distance of one base, and base qualities are not known.

Sorted unstimulated T cells, along with proliferating T cells recovered from mixed lymphocyte reactions, underwent TCRbeta CDR3 sequencing. Fresh whole blood from fewer than 11 HLA-typed healthy donors was used to isolate PBMCs. To map where alloreactive clones came from, CD4+ non-regulatory T cells in the unstimulated state were FACS-sorted. The source is a human donor in good health. The source material was non-Treg CD4+ T cells sorted from blood. In the paper's terms, the cell subset or site label means: FACS-sorted unstimulated CD4+ non-regulatory T cells. The chain links TRBV12-5 with TRBJ1-5; TRBD1 is possibly the D segment (6 matching bases). The CDR3 sequence is CASGLVPITGCSNQPQHF. The DNA reads TGTGCTAGTGGTTTGGTCCCCATTACAGGGTGTAGCAATCAGCCCCAGCATTTT.